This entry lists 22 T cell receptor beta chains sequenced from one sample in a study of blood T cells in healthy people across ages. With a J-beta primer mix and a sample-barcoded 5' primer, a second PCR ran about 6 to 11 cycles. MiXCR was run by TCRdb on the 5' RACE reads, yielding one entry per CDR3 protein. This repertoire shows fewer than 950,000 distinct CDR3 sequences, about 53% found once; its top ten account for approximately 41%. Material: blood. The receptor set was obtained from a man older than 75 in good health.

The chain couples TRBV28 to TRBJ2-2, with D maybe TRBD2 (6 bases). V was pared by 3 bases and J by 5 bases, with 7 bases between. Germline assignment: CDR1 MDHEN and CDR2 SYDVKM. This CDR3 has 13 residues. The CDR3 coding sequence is TGTGCCAGCAGTTTTCGGGAGACCGGGGAGCTGTTTTTT. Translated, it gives CASSFRETGELFF.

CDR3 loop: CASSRMAGLQGLAEFNEQFF. The CDR3 coding sequence is TGTGCCAGCAGCCGCATGGCGGGACTCCAGGGACTAGCGGAATTCAATGAGCAGTTCTTC. The rearrangement joins TRBV7-9 to TRBJ2-1; TRBD2 matches at 11 bases. The CDR3 is 20 amino acids. In germline, CDR1 is SEHNR, CDR2 FQNEAQ (reference sequence). Trimming cost V 5 bases and J 6 bases; bases outside gene matches: 21.

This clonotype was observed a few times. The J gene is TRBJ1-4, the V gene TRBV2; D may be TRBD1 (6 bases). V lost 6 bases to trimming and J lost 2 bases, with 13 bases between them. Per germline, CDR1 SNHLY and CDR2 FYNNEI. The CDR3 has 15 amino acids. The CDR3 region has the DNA TGTGCCAGCAGCGGCCTGGGGGGCACTAATGAAAAACTGTTTTTT. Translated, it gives CASSGLGGTNEKLFF. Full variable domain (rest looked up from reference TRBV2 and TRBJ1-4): EPEVTQTPSHQVTQMGQEVILRCVPISNHLYFYWYRQILGQKVEFLVSFYNNEISEKSEIFDDQFSVERPDGSNFTLKIRSTKLEDSAMYFCASSGLGGTNEKLFFGSGTQLSVL.

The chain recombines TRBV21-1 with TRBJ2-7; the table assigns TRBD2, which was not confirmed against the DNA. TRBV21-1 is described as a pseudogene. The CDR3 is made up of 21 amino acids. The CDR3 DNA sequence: TGTGCCAGCAGCTTAAGTCGGCGGGGACTAGCGGGAAAAAGAGAGTCCTACGAGCAGTACTTC. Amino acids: CASSLSRRGLAGKRESYEQYF.

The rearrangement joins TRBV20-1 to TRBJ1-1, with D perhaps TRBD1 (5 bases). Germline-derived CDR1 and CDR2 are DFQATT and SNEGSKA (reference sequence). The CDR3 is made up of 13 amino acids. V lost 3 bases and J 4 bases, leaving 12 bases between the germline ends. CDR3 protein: CSASGTQGTEAFF. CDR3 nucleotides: TGCAGTGCTAGTGGGACCCAAGGCACTGAAGCTTTCTTT.

CDR3 sequence: CSASDPSGRRETQYF. The CDR3 bases are TGCAGTGCTAGTGATCCTAGCGGGAGACGAGAGACCCAGTACTTC. V gene TRBV20-1 combines with J gene TRBJ2-5, with 10 positions matching TRBD2. The CDR3 contains 15 residues. Per the germline V gene, CDR1 is DFQATT and CDR2 is SNEGSKA (reference sequence). V lost 3 bases to trimming and J lost 4 bases; unmatched junction nucleotides: 8.

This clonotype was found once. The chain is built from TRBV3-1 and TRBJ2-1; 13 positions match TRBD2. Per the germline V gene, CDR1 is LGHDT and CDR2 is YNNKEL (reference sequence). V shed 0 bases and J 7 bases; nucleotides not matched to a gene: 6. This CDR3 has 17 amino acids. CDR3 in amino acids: CASSQELAGGPWNEQFF. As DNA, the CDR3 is TGTGCCAGCAGCCAAGAACTAGCGGGAGGGCCTTGGAATGAGCAGTTCTTC.

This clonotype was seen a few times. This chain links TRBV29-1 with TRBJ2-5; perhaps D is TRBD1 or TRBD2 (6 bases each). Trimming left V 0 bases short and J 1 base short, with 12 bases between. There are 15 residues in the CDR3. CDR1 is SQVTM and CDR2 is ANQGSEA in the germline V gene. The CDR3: CSVEDSGGSQETQYF. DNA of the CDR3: TGCAGCGTTGAAGATTCCGGGGGCAGCCAAGAGACCCAGTACTTC.

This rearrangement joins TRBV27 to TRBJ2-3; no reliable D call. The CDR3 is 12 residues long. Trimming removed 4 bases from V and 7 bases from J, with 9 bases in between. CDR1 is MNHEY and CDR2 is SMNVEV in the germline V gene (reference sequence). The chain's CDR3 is CASSYLGYTQYF. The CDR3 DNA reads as TGTGCCAGCAGTTACCTTGGATATACGCAGTATTTT.

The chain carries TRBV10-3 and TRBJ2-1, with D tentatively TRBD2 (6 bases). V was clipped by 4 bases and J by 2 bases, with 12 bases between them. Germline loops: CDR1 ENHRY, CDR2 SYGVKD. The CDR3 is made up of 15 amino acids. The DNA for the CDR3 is TGTGCCATCAGTGGTGGGGAGGTGACCTACAATGAGCAGTTCTTC. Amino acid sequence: CAISGGEVTYNEQFF.

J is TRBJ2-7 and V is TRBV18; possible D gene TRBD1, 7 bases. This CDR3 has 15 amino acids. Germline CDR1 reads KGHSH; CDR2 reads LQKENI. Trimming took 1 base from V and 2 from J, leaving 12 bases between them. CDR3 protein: CASSPRGTETYEQYF. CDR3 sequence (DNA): TGTGCCAGCTCACCACGCGGGACAGAGACCTACGAGCAGTACTTC.

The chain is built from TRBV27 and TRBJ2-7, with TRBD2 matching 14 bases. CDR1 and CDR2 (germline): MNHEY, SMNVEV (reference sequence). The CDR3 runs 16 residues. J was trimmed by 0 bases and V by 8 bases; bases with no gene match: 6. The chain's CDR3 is CASRGLAGVHSYEQYF. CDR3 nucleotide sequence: TGTGCCAGCCGGGGACTAGCGGGAGTCCACTCCTACGAGCAGTACTTC.

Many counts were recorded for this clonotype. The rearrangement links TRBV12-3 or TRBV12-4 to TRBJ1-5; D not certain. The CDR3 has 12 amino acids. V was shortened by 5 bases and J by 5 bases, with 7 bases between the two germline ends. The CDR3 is CASSRVDQPQHF. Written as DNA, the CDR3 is TGTGCCAGCAGTCGGGTGGATCAGCCCCAGCATTTT.

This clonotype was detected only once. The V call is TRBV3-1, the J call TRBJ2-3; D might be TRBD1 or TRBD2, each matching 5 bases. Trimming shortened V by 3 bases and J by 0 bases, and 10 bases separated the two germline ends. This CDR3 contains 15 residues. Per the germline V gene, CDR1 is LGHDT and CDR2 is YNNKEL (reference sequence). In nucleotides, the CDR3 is TGTGCCAGCAGCCAGGGACCCATTAGCACAGATACGCAGTATTTT. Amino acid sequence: CASSQGPISTDTQYF.

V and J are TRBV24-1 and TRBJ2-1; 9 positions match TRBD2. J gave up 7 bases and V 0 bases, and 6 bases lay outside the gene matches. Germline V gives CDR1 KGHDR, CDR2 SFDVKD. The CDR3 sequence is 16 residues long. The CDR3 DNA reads TGTGCCACCAGTGATTTGCTACGGACTAGCGAAAATGAGCAGTTCTTC. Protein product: CATSDLLRTSENEQFF.

CDR3 nucleotide sequence: TGCGCCAGCAGCCGTCCAGGGGGTGAAAAACTGTTTTTT. Translated, it gives CASSRPGGEKLFF. This chain connects TRBV4-1 to TRBJ1-4, with 7 positions matching TRBD1. J gave up 7 bases and V 4 bases, and 3 bases lay outside the gene matches. The CDR3 consists of 13 residues. The germline V gene encodes CDR1 MGHRA and CDR2 YSYEKL.

CDR3 region: CASSPQVEPWETQYF. Here the CDR3 DNA reads TGTGCCAGCTCACCACAGGTGGAACCTTGGGAGACCCAGTACTTC. The J gene is TRBJ2-7, the V gene TRBV18; D unresolved. The J call may be in error: the DNA end matches TRBJ2-5 better. The germline gives CDR1 KGHSH, CDR2 LQKENI. CDR3 length: 15 residues.

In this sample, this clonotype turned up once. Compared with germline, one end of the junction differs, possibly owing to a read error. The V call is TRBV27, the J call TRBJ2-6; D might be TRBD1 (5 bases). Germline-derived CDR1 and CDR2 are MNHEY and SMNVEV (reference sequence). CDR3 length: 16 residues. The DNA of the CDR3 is TGTGCCAGCACCTTCGGGCAGCCCTCTGGGGCCAGCGTCCTGACTTTC. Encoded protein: CASTFGQPSGASVLTF.

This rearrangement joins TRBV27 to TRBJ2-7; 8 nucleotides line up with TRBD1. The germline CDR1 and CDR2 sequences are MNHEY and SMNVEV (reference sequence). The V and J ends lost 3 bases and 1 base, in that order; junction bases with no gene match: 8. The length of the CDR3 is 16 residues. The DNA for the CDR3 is TGTGCCAGCAGTTTCATCGGACAGGGTTTTTCCTACGAGCAGTACTTC. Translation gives CASSFIGQGFSYEQYF.

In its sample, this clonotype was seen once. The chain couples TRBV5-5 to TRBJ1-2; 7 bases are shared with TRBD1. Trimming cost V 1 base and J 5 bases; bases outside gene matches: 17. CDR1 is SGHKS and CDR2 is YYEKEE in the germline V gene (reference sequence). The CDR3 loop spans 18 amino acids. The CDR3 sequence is CASSLSPREAGGKYGYTF. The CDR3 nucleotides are TGTGCCAGCAGCTTGTCCCCGAGGGAGGCAGGGGGAAAATATGGCTACACCTTC.

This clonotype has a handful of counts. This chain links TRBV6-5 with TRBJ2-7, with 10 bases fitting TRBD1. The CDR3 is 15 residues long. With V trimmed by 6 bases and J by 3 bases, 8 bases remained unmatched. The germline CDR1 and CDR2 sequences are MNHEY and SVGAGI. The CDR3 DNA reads TGTGCCAGCAGACCCTTGGGGACAGGGGTCTACGAGCAGTACTTC. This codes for CASRPLGTGVYEQYF.

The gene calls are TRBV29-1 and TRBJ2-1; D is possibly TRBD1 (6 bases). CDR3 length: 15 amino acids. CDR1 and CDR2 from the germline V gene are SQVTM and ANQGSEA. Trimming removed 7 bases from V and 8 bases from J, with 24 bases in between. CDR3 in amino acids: CSGRRTGTPGDEQFF. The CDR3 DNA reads TGCAGCGGTAGGCGAACCGGGACGCCAGGGGATGAGCAGTTCTTC.